This TCR beta chain came from a study of T cells in Graves' hyperthyroidism and ophthalmopathy. The CDR3 loop spans 15 amino acids. With V trimmed by 2 bases and J by 7 bases, 7 bases remained unmatched. CDR1 and CDR2 from the germline V gene are LNHNV and YYDKDF (reference sequence). A patient was excluded if there was uncontrolled infection, other autoimmune disease, pregnancy or lactation. Thyroid ultrasound, orbital computed tomography, clinical symptoms, and serum thyroxine and TRAb underpinned diagnoses. TCR beta CDR3 regions were amplified from RNA. First-round RT-PCR with HTBI primers amplified the TCR CDR3 region. TCRdb passed the multiplex PCR reads through MiXCR, listing each CDR3 protein once. The table includes about 580,000 distinct CDR3 sequences, 35% to 55% detected once.

This sequence was found in a woman aged 18-35 years with Graves' hyperthyroidism. This chain connects TRBV15 to TRBJ2-7; 11 bases are shared with TRBD2. The sample consisted of peripheral blood or thyroid tissue (not recorded which). The CDR3 reads CATSRPLAGEREQYF. The CDR3 DNA reads TGTGCCACCAGCAGACCACTAGCGGGAGAGCGGGAGCAGTACTTC.